This T cell receptor beta chain originates from a study of tissue T cells after allogeneic stem cell transplantation. Comparators were a few non-transplant cancer patients without known GI disease. There are 16 residues in the CDR3. V was pared by 3 bases and J by 2 bases, with 4 bases of the junction left unmatched. CDR1 and CDR2 (germline): SGHRS, YFSETQ. Repertoires were generated with immunoSEQ multiplex PCR, while TCRdb's copy carries only in-frame clones and drops some. The table shows several thousand clones, with approximately 54% occurring only once. This receptor was identified in a female donor over 55 with lung cancer. V usage is TRBV5-1 and J usage is TRBJ2-1, with 11 positions matching TRBD2. Source: duodenum tissue, taken at autopsy. The CDR3 loop is CASSWGLADPYNEQFF. The CDR3 nucleotides read TGCGCCAGCAGCTGGGGACTAGCGGACCCCTACAATGAGCAGTTCTTC.